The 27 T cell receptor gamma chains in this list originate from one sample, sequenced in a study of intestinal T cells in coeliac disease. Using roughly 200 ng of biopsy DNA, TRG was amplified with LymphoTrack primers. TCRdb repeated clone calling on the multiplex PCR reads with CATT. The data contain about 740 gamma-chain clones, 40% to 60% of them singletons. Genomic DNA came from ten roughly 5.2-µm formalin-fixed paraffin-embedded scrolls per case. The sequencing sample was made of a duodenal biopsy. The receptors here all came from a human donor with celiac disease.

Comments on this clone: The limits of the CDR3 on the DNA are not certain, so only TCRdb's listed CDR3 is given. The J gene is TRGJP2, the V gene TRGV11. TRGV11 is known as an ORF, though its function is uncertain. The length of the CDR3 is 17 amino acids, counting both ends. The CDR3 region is CTTVPAFGGGRVWIKTF.

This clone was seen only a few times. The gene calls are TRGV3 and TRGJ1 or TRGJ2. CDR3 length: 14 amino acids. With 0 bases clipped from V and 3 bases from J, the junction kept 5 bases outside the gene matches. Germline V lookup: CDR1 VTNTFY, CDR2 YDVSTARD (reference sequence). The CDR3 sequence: CATWDRRVYYKKLF. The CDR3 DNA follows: TGTGCCACCTGGGACAGGCGTGTTTATTATAAGAAACTCTTT.

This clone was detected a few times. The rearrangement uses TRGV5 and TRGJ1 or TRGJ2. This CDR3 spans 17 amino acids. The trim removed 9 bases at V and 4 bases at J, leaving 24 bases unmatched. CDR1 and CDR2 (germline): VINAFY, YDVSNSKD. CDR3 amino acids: CATPQPPSKVEYYKKLF. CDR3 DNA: TGTGCCACCCCCCAGCCCCCCAGCAAGGTAGAGTATTATAAGAAACTCTTT.

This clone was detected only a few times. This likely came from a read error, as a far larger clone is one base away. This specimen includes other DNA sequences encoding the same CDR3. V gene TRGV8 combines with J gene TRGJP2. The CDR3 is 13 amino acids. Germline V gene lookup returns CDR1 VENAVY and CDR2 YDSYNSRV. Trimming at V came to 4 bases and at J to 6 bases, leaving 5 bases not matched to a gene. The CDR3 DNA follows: TGTGCCACCTGGGACGTCCGTGATTGGATCAAGACGTTT. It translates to CATWDVRDWIKTF.

The CDR3 DNA is TGTGCACCTCGGGATTATTATAAGAAACTCTTT. It specifies CAPRDYYKKLF. The chain combines TRGV4 with TRGJ1 or TRGJ2. CDR1 and CDR2 (germline): EGSTGY, YDSYTSSV. The CDR3 totals 11 residues.

The CDR3 is CATWDGRGVKIF. The CDR3 bases are TGTGCCACCTGGGACGGGCGTGGTGTCAAGATATTT. V usage is TRGV2 and J usage is TRGJP1. Germline V CDR1 and CDR2: EGSNGY, YDSYNSKV. Trimming cost V 0 bases and J 15 bases; bases outside gene matches: 7. The CDR3 length is 12 residues.

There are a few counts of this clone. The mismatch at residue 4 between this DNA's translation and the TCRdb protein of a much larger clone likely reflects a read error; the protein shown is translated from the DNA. The CDR3 spells CATRDGLVKKLF. In DNA form, the CDR3 reads TGTGCCACCCGGGACGGGCTTGTTAAGAAACTCTTT. This chain joins TRGV2 and TRGJ1 or TRGJ2. CDR3 length equals 12 residues. The V gene's germline CDR1 is EGSNGY and CDR2 YDSYNSKV.

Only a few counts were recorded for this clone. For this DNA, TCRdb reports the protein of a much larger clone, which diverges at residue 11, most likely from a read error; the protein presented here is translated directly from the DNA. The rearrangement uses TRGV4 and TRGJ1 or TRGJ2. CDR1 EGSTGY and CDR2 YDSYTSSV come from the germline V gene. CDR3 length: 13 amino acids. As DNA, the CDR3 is TGTGCCACCTGGGATGGGCCGCGGTATAAGGAACTCTTT. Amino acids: CATWDGPRYKELF.

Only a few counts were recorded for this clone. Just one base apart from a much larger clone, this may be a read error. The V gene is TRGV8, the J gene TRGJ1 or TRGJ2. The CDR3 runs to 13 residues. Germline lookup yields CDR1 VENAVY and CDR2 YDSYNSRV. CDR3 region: CATWDQDYYKKLF. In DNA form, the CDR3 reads TGTGCTACCTGGGATCAGGATTATTATAAGAAACTCTTT.

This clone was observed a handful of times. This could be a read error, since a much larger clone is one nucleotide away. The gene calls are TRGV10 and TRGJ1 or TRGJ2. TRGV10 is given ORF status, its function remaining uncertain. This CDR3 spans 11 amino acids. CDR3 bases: TGTGCTGCGTGGGATTATTATAGGAAACTCTTT. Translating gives CAAWDYYRKLF.

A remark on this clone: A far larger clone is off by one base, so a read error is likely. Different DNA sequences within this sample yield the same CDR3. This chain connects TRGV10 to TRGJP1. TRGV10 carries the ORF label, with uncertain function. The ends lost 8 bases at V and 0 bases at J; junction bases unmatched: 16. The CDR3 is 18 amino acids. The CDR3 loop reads CAAWDYMMGNTTGWFKIF. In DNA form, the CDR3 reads TGTGCTGCGTGGGACTATATGATGGGTAATACCACTGGTTGGTTCAAGATATTT.

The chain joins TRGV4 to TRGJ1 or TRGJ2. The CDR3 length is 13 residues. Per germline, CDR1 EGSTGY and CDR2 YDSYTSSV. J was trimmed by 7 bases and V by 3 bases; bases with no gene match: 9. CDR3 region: CATWDFFDYKKLF. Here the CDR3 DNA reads TGTGCCACCTGGGATTTTTTTGACTATAAGAAACTCTTT.

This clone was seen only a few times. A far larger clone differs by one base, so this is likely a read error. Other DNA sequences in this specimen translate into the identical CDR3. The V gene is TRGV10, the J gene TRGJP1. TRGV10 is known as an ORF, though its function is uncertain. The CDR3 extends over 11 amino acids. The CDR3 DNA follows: TGCGCTGCGTGGGATTTGTGGTTCAAGATATTT. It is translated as CAAWDLWFKIF.

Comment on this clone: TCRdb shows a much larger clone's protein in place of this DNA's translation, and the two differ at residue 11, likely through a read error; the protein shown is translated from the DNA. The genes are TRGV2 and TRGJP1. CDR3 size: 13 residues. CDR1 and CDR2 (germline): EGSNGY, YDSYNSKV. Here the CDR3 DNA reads TGTGCCACCTGGGACGGGCCCGGTTGGTTCGAGATATTT. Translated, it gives CATWDGPGWFEIF.

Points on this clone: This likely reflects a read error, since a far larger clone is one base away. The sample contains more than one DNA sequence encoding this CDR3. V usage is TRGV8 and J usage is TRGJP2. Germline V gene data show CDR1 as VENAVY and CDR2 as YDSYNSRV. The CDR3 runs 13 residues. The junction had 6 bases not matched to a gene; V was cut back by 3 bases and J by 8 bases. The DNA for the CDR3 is TGTGCCACCTGGGATGTCCGCGATTGGATCAAGACGTTT. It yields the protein CATWDVRDWIKTF.

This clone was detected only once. In nucleotides, the CDR3 is TGTGCTGCGTGGAGCCGAAGAATAAATACCACTGGTTGGTTCAAGATATTT. Its translation is CAAWSRRINTTGWFKIF. The chain uses TRGV10 and TRGJP1. TRGV10 is an open reading frame, and its role is uncertain. V shed 8 bases, J shed 0 bases, and the junction held 13 bases outside the gene matches. This CDR3 is built from 17 residues.

The DNA of the CDR3 is TGTGCCACCTGGGACGTGGACCGCGAATATTATAAGAAACTCTTT. Its translation is CATWDVDREYYKKLF. The chain employs TRGV2 and TRGJ1 or TRGJ2. CDR1 is EGSNGY, CDR2 YDSYNSKV, per germline. V was pared by 2 bases and J by 4 bases, with 11 bases of the junction left unmatched. CDR3 length: 15 amino acids.

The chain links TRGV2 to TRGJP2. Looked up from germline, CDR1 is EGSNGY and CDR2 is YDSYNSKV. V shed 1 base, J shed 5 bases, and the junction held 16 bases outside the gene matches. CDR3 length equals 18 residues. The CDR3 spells CATWDGQFPGVSDWIKTF. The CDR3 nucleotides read TGTGCCACCTGGGACGGCCAATTCCCTGGAGTCAGTGATTGGATCAAGACGTTT.

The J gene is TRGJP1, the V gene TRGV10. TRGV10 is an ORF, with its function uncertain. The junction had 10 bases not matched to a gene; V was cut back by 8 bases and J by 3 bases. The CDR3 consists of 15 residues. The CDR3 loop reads CAAWDSPATGWFKIF. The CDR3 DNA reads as TGTGCTGCGTGGGACTCCCCTGCCACTGGTTGGTTCAAGATATTT.

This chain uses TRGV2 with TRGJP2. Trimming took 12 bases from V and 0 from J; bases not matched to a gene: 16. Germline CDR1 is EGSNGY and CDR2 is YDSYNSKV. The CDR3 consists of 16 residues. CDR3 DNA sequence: TGTGCCGACCTGGGACGGGGAGATAGTAGTGATTGGATCAAGACGTTT. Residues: CADLGRGDSSDWIKTF.

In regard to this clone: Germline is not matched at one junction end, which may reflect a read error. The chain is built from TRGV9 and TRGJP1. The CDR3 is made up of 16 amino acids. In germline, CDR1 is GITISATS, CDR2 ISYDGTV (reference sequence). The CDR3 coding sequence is TGTGCCTTGCGGGAGGTTACTTTTACCACTGGTTGGTTCAAGATATTT. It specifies CALREVTFTTGWFKIF.

CDR3 region: CAAYRYKKLF. The CDR3 bases are TGTGCCGCCTATCGATATAAGAAACTCTTT. This chain uses TRGV4 with TRGJ1 or TRGJ2. CDR1 and CDR2 (germline): EGSTGY, YDSYTSSV. V lost 12 bases and J lost 7; bases outside the gene matches: 9. The CDR3 contains 10 residues.

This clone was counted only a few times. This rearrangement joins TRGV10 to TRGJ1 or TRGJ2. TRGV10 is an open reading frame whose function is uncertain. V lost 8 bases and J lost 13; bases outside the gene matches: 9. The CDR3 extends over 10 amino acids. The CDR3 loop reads CAAWVFSKLF. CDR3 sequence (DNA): TGTGCTGCGTGGGTCTTTAGCAAACTCTTT.

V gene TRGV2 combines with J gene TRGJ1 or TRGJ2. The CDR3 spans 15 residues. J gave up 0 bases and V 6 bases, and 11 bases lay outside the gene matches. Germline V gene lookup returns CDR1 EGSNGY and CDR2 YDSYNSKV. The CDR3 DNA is TGTGCCACCTGGACGGGCCATCCGAATTATTATAAGAAACTCTTT. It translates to CATWTGHPNYYKKLF.

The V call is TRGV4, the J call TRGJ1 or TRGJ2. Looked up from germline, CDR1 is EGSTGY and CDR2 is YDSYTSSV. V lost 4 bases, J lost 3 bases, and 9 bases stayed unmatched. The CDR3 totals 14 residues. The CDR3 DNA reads TGTGCCACCTGGGACCCGGGAATTTATTATAAGAAACTCTTT. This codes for CATWDPGIYYKKLF.

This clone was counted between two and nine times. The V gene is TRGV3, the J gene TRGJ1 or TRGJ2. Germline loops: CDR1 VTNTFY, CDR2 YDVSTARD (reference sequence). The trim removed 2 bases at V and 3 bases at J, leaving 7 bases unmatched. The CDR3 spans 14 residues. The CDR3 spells CATWDMACYYKKLF. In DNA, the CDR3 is TGTGCCACCTGGGACATGGCGTGTTATTATAAGAAACTCTTT.

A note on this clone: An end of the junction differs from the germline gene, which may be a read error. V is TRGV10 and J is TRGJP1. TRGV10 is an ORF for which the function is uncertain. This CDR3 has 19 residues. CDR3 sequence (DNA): TGTGCTGCGTGGGGGGTGTCCCGCCGATTGTATACCACTGGTTGGTTCAAGATATTT. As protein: CAAWGVSRRLYTTGWFKIF.